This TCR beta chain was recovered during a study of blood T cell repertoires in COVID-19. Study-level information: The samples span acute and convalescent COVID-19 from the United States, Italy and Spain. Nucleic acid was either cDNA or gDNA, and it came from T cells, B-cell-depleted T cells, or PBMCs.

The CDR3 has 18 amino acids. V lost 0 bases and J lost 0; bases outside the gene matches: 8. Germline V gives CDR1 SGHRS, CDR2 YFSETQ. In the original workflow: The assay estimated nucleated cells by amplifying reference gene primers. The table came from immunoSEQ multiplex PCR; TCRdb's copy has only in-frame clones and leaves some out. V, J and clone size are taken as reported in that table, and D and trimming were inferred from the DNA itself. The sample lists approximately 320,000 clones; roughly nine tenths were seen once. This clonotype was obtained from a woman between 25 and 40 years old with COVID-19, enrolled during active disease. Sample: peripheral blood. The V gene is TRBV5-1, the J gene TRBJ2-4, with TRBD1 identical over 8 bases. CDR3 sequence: CASSLEWTGTLAKNIQYF. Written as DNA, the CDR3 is TGCGCCAGCAGCTTGGAGTGGACAGGGACCTTAGCCAAAAACATTCAGTACTTC.